This TCR beta chain is drawn from a study of human T cells and chemical hapten exposure. Time point reported: patch test 2, 6 weeks after DPC sensitization. Documented treatment: therapeutic diphenylcyclopropenone sensitization with weekly scalp DPC. V was shortened by 0 bases and J by 0 bases, with 9 bases between the two germline ends. This CDR3 comprises 15 residues. The germline gives CDR1 MGHRA, CDR2 YSYEKL. This clonotype has only a few counts. What it binds is not known. TCRdb reprocessed the RACE reads with MiXCR, giving one entry per CDR3 protein. The profile shows under 100,000 distinct CDR3 sequences, approximately 10% of them singletons. General study results and limits: Versus controls, expanded TCRs had significantly more large CDR3 similarity clusters.

Here the sequenced sample was whole blood, taken in connection with sensitization to the hapten diphenylcyclopropenone (DPC). The sequence was collected from a woman aged 25 to 39 with alopecia areata. Some clones in this sample may be carry-over from other donors' samples. The rearrangement joins TRBV4-1 to TRBJ2-7; no definite D call. The CDR3 region has the DNA TGCGCCAGCAGCCAAGATCTCCAAGCCTCCTACGAGCAGTACTTC. Translating gives CASSQDLQASYEQYF.